This TCR beta chain derives from a study of T cell responses to AZD1222 COVID-19 vaccine. CDR3 size: 13 residues. With 0 bases removed from V and 8 bases from J, the gap between germline ends came to 11 bases. Germline CDR1 GTSNPN, CDR2 SVGIG (reference sequence). Clones were sequenced by immunoSEQ multiplex PCR, and TCRdb holds only the in-frame ones, with some missing. Among 160,000 or so clones, approximately 91% were seen once, and the ten largest hold more than 5%. This material consisted of peripheral blood, taken on day 0 of AZD1222 vaccination. The receptor was derived from an adult in good health. The V call is TRBV30, the J call TRBJ2-1; a possible D gene is TRBD1 (6 bases). The DNA for the CDR3 is TGTGCCTGGAGTGTCAGGGGAAAGGATGAGCAGTTCTTC. As protein: CAWSVRGKDEQFF.